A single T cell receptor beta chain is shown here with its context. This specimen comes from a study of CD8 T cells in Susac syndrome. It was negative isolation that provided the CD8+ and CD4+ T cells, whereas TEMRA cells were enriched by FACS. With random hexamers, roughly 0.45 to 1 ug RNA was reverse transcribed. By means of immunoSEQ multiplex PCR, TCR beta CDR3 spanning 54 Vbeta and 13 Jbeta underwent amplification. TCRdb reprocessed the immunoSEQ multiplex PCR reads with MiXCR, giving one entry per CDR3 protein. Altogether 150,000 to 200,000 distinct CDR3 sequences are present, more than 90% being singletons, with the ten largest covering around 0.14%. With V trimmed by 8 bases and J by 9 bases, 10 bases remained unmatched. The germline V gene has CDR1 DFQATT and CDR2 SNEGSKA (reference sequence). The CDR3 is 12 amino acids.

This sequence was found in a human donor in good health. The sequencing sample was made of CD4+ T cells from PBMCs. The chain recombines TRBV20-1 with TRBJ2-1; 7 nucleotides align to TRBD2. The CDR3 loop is CSSGGNTIEQFF. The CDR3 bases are TGCAGTTCGGGGGGAAATACAATTGAGCAGTTCTTC.